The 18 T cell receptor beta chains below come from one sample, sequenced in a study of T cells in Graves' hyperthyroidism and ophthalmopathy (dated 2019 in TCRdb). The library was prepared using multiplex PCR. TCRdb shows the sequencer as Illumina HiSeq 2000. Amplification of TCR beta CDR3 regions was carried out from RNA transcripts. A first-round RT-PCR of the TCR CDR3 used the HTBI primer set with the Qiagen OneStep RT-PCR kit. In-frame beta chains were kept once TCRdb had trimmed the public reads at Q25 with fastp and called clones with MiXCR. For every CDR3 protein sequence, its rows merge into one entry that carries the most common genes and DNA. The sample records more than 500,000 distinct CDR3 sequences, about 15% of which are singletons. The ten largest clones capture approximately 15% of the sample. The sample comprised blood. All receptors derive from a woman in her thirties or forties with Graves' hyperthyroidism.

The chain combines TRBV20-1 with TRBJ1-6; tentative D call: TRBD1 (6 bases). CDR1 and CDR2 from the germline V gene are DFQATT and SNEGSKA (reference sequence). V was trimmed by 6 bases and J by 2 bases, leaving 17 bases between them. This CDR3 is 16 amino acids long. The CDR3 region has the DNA TGCAGTGCATCCCAGGGGCAGACACCCTATAATTCACCCCTCCACTTT. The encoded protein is CSASQGQTPYNSPLHF.

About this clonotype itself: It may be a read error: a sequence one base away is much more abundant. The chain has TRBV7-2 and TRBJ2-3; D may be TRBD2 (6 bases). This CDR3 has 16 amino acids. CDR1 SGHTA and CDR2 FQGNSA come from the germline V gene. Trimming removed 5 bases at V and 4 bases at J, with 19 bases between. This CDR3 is CASSPTWAGSADTQYF. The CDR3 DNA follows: TGTGCCAGCAGCCCGACTTGGGCGGGGTCTGCAGATACGCAGTATTTT.

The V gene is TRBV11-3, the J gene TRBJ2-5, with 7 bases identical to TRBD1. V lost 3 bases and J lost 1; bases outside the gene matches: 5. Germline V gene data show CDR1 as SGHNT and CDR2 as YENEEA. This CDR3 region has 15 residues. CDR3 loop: CASSFGQEAQETQYF. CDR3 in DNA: TGTGCCAGCAGCTTCGGACAGGAGGCCCAAGAGACCCAGTACTTC.

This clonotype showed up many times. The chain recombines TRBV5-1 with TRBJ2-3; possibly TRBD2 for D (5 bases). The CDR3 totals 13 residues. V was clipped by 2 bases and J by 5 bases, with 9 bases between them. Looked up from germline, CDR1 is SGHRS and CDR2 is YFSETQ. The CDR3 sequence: CASSLGGRDTQYF. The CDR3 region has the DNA TGCGCCAGCAGCTTAGGTGGGAGAGATACGCAGTATTTT.

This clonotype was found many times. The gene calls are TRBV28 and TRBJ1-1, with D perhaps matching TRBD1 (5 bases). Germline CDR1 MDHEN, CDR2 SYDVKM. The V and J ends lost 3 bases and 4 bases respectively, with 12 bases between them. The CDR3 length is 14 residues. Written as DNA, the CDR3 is TGTGCCAGCAGTTTTGCGGGGGTGGGCACTGAAGCTTTCTTT. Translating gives CASSFAGVGTEAFF.

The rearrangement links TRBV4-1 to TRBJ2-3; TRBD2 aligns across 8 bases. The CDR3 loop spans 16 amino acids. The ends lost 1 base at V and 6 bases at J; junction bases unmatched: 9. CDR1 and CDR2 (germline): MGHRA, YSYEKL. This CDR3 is CASSQVAEREWDTQYF. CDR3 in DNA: TGCGCCAGCAGCCAAGTGGCTGAGCGGGAGTGGGATACGCAGTATTTT.

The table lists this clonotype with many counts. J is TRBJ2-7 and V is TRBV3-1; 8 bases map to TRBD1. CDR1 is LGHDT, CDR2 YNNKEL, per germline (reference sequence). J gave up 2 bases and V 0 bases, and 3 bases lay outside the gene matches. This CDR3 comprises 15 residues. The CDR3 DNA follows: TGTGCCAGCAGCCAAGACGGGACAGGAACCTACGAGCAGTACTTC. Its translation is CASSQDGTGTYEQYF.

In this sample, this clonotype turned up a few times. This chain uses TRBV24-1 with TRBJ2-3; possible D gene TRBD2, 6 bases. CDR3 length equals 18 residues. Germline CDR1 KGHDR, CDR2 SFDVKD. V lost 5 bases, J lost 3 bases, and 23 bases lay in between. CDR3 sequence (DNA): TGTGCCACCAGTGGTCCTATCCAGGGACTCTACAAAACAGATACGCAGTATTTT. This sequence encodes CATSGPIQGLYKTDTQYF.

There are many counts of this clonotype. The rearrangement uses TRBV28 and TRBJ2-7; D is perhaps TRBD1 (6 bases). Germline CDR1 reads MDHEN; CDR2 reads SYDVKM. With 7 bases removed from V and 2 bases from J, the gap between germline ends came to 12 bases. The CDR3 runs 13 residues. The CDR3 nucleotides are TGTGCCAGCACCGTTTCAGGGGCCTACGAGCAGTACTTC. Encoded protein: CASTVSGAYEQYF.

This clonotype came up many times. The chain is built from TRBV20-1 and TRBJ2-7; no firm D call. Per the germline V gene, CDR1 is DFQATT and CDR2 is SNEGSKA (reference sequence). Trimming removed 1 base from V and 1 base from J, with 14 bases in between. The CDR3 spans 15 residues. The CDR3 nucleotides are TGCAGTGCTAGAGGAGGCAGTTTCTATTCCTACGAGCAGTACTTC. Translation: CSARGGSFYSYEQYF.

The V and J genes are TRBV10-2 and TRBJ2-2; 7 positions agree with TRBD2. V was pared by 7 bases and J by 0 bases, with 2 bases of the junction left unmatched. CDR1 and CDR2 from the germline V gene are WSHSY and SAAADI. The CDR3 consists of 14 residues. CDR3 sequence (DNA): TGCGCCAGCAATGCGGGAGCGAACACCGGGGAGCTGTTTTTT. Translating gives CASNAGANTGELFF.

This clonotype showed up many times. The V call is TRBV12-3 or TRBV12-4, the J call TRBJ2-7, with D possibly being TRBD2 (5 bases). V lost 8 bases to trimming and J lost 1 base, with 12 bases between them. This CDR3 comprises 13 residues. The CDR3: CASRGQESYEQYF. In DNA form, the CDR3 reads TGTGCCAGCCGCGGGCAGGAATCCTACGAGCAGTACTTC.

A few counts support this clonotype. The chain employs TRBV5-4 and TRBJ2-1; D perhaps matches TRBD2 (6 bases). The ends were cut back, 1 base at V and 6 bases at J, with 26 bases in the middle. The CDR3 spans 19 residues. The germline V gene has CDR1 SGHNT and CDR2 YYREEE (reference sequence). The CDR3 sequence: CASSLTGSGIWRGSNEQFF. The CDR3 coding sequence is TGTGCCAGCAGCTTGACGGGTAGCGGTATCTGGCGGGGAAGCAATGAGCAGTTCTTC.

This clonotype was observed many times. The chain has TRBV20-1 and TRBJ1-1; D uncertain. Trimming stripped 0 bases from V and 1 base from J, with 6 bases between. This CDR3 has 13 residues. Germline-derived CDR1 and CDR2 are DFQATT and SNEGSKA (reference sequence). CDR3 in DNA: TGCAGTGCTAGAGATGTCAGGAACACTGAAGCTTTCTTT. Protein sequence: CSARDVRNTEAFF.

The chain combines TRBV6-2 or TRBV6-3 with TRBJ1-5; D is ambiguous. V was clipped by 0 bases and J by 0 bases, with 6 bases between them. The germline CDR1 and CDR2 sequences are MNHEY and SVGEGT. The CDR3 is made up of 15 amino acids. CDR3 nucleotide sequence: TGTGCCAGCAGTTACTCTGGCAATAGCAATCAGCCCCAGCATTTT. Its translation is CASSYSGNSNQPQHF.

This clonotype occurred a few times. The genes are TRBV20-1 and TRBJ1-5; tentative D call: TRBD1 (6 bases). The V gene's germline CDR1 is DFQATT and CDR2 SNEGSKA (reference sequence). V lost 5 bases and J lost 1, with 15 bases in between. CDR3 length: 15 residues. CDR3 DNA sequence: TGCAGTGCTCGTCCCGGGACATCGAGCAATCAGCCCCAGCATTTT. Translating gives CSARPGTSSNQPQHF.

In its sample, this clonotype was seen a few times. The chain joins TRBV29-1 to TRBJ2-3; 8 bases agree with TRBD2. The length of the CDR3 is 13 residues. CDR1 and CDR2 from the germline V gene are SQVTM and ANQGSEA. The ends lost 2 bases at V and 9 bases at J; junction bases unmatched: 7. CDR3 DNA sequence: TGCAGCGTTGAAAAGGGTAGCGGGGTGACGCAGTATTTT. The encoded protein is CSVEKGSGVTQYF.

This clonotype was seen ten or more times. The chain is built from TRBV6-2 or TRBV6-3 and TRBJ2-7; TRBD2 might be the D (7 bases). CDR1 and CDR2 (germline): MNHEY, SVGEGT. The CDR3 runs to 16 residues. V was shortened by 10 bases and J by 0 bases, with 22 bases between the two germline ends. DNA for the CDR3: TGTGCCACCCGGGGGGCCGCGGTTGAAGTCTCCTACGAGCAGTACTTC. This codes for CATRGAAVEVSYEQYF.